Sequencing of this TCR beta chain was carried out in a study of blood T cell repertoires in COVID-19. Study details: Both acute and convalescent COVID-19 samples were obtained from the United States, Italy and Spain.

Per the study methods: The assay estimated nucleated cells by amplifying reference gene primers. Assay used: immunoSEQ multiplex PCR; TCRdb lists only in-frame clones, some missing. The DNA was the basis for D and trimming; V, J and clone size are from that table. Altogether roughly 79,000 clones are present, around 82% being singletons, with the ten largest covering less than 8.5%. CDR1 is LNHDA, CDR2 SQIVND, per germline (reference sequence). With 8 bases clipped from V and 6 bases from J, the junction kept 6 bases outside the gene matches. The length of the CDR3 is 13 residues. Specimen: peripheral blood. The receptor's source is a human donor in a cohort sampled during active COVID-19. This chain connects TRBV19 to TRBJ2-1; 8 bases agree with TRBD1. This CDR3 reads CASHRGSVNEQFF. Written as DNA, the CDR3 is TGTGCCAGTCACAGGGGGTCCGTCAATGAGCAGTTCTTC. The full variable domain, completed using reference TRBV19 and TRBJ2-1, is DGGITQSPKYLFRKEGQNVTLSCEQNLNHDAMYWYRQDPGQGLRLIYYSQIVNDFQKGDIAEGYSVSREKKESFPLTVTSAQKNPTAFYLCASHRGSVNEQFFGPGTRLTVL.